The present T cell receptor beta chain was sequenced within a study of cytomegalovirus exposure and HLA in healthy donors. Points from the study as a whole: The study listed approximately 170 cytomegalovirus-associated TCR beta chains.

Germline loops: CDR1 MGHRA, CDR2 YSYEKL. V lost 3 bases to trimming and J lost 2 bases, with 14 bases between them. The CDR3 is 15 amino acids. Vbeta (60) and Jbeta (13) primers were used in the PCR. Profiled with immunoSEQ multiplex PCR; TCRdb holds only in-frame clones, not every one. The table shows around 180,000 clones, with approximately 80% occurring only once. With regard to this clone: What it recognizes is unknown.

The clonotype comes from a man aged 18 to 29 in good health and CMV-seronegative. Sequenced sample: PBMCs. V gene TRBV4-1 combines with J gene TRBJ2-7; D call uncertain. CDR3 residues: CASSQVQSSPYEQYF. CDR3 in DNA: TGCGCCAGCAGCCAGGTACAGTCGTCCCCCTACGAGCAGTACTTC.